The rows below give T cell receptor beta chains drawn from one sample of a study of CD8+ T cells in alopecia areata. Generated by immunoSEQ multiplex PCR, the TCRdb table keeps only in-frame clones and is missing some. The sample records under 350,000 clones, more than 45% being singletons. Sample: CD4+ T cells sorted from blood, taken at week 24, from a patient treated with tofacitinib. These receptors all stem from a human donor with alopecia areata. Both conserved end residues are part of each CDR3. The D gene is left open where the match is weak. The size entry is marked missing in some rows and otherwise reads once, few, many or a size class.

abundance: NA
d_gene: TRBD1
j_gene: TRBJ1-2
v_gene: TRBV29-1
CDR3aa: CSVEKGTGHTF
CDR3nt: TGCAGCGTTGAAAAGGGGACAGGGCACACCTTC

abundance: NA
d_gene: NA
j_gene: TRBJ2-5
v_gene: TRBV11-2
CDR3aa: CASSQVVVGETQYF
CDR3nt: TGTGCCAGCAGCCAAGTAGTGGTGGGCGAGACCCAGTACTTC

abundance: NA
d_gene: NA
j_gene: TRBJ1-6
v_gene: TRBV6-5
CDR3aa: CASRPGVNSPLHF
CDR3nt: TGTGCCAGCCGTCCAGGGGTCAATTCACCCCTCCACTTT

abundance: NA
d_gene: NA
j_gene: TRBJ2-2
v_gene: TRBV5-1
CDR3aa: CASSSSNRRDTGELFF
CDR3nt: TGCGCCAGCAGCTCCTCTAACAGGAGAGACACCGGGGAGCTGTTTTTT

abundance: NA
d_gene: NA
j_gene: TRBJ2-7
v_gene: TRBV20-1
CDR3aa: CSANPGYEQYF
CDR3nt: TGCAGTGCTAATCCGGGCTACGAGCAGTACTTC

abundance: NA
d_gene: TRBD1
j_gene: TRBJ1-2
v_gene: TRBV29-1
CDR3aa: CSVEPWTGGSRYGYTF
CDR3nt: TGCAGCGTTGAGCCCTGGACAGGGGGCAGTCGCTATGGCTACACCTTC

abundance: NA
d_gene: NA
j_gene: TRBJ1-1
v_gene: TRBV5-4
CDR3aa: CASSLVGSTEAFF
CDR3nt: TGTGCCAGCAGCTTGGTGGGGTCCACTGAAGCTTTCTTT

abundance: NA
d_gene: TRBD1
j_gene: TRBJ2-7
v_gene: TRBV5-1
CDR3aa: CASSFSERQGLFEQYF
CDR3nt: TGCGCCAGCAGCTTTTCGGAGCGACAGGGCCTCTTCGAGCAGTACTTC

abundance: few
d_gene: NA
j_gene: TRBJ2-3
v_gene: TRBV29-1
CDR3aa: CSVRAGYTTDTQYF
CDR3nt: TGCAGCGTTCGGGCAGGGTATACCACAGATACGCAGTATTTT

abundance: many
d_gene: NA
j_gene: TRBJ1-1
v_gene: TRBV7-9
CDR3aa: CASSQGGGEAFF
CDR3nt: TGTGCCAGCAGCCAAGGGGGGGGTGAAGCTTTCTTT

abundance: NA
d_gene: NA
j_gene: TRBJ2-5
v_gene: TRBV5-8
CDR3aa: CASSLIRGAQYF
CDR3nt: TGTGCCAGCAGCTTGATTAGGGGAGCTCAGTACTTC

abundance: NA
d_gene: NA
j_gene: TRBJ2-2
v_gene: TRBV30
CDR3aa: CAWSNGGDTGELFF
CDR3nt: TGTGCCTGGAGTAATGGGGGTGACACCGGGGAGCTGTTTTTT

abundance: NA
d_gene: NA
j_gene: TRBJ2-3
v_gene: TRBV2
CDR3aa: CASSESLFPYF
CDR3nt: TGTGCCAGCAGTGAGTCCCTTTTCCCGTATTTT

abundance: NA
d_gene: NA
j_gene: TRBJ2-1
v_gene: TRBV28
CDR3aa: CASSIVGGQFF
CDR3nt: TGTGCCAGCAGTATAGTTGGCGGGCAGTTCTTC

abundance: NA
d_gene: NA
j_gene: TRBJ1-6
v_gene: TRBV6-1
CDR3aa: CASRTTNNSPLHF
CDR3nt: TGTGCCAGCCGGACAACCAATAATTCACCCCTCCACTTT

abundance: few
d_gene: NA
j_gene: TRBJ1-1
v_gene: TRBV29-1
CDR3aa: CSVETQRGEAFF
CDR3nt: TGCAGCGTTGAAACCCAACGAGGTGAAGCTTTCTTT

abundance: NA
d_gene: TRBD1
j_gene: TRBJ2-5
v_gene: TRBV4-3
CDR3aa: CASSQGRGRRGQETQYF
CDR3nt: TGCGCCAGCAGCCAAGGGAGAGGTCGCAGGGGGCAAGAGACCCAGTACTTC

abundance: NA
d_gene: TRBD1
j_gene: TRBJ2-7
v_gene: TRBV27
CDR3aa: CASSLPGQDGEQYF
CDR3nt: TGTGCCAGCAGTTTGCCCGGACAGGATGGCGAGCAGTACTTC

abundance: NA
d_gene: TRBD2
j_gene: TRBJ2-5
v_gene: TRBV7-8
CDR3aa: CASSFSGGVEETQYF
CDR3nt: TGTGCCAGCAGCTTTAGCGGGGGTGTGGAGGAGACCCAGTACTTC

abundance: once
d_gene: NA
j_gene: TRBJ1-2
v_gene: TRBV6-1
CDR3aa: CASSRGGSYGYTF
CDR3nt: TGTGCCAGCAGTCGGGGGGGAAGCTATGGCTACACCTTC

abundance: NA
d_gene: TRBD2
j_gene: TRBJ2-1
v_gene: TRBV29-1
CDR3aa: CSVEPTGGTSSYNEQFF
CDR3nt: TGCAGCGTTGAACCCACGGGGGGGACCAGCTCCTACAATGAGCAGTTCTTC

abundance: few
d_gene: NA
j_gene: TRBJ1-1
v_gene: TRBV19
CDR3aa: CASSPGVEGAEAFF
CDR3nt: TGTGCCAGTAGCCCCGGGGTGGAAGGCGCTGAAGCTTTCTTT

abundance: NA
d_gene: TRBD1
j_gene: TRBJ2-7
v_gene: TRBV7-2
CDR3aa: CASTKPTRTGNEQYF
CDR3nt: TGTGCCAGCACCAAGCCCACCCGGACAGGGAACGAGCAGTACTTC

abundance: NA
d_gene: TRBD1
j_gene: TRBJ1-5
v_gene: TRBV7-2
CDR3aa: CASSLARPGGSSNQPQHF
CDR3nt: TGTGCCAGCAGCTTAGCCCGCCCAGGGGGCTCTAGCAATCAGCCCCAGCATTTT

abundance: few
d_gene: NA
j_gene: TRBJ2-2
v_gene: TRBV14
CDR3aa: CASSQDLGMTVVTGELFF
CDR3nt: TGTGCCAGCAGCCAGGACCTGGGGATGACAGTCGTCACCGGGGAGCTGTTTTTT

abundance: NA
d_gene: NA
j_gene: TRBJ2-3
v_gene: TRBV7-2
CDR3aa: CASSLFTDTQYF
CDR3nt: TGTGCCAGCAGCTTATTCACAGATACGCAGTATTTT

abundance: NA
d_gene: NA
j_gene: TRBJ2-5
v_gene: TRBV30
CDR3aa: CAWKGNQETQYF
CDR3nt: TGTGCCTGGAAAGGGAACCAAGAGACCCAGTACTTC

abundance: NA
d_gene: NA
j_gene: TRBJ2-5
v_gene: TRBV30
CDR3aa: CAWTLRGGPRETQYF
CDR3nt: TGTGCCTGGACACTGCGCGGGGGCCCTCGAGAGACCCAGTACTTC

abundance: NA
d_gene: TRBD2
j_gene: TRBJ2-1
v_gene: TRBV11-1
CDR3aa: CASSLGTSGDNEQFF
CDR3nt: TGTGCCAGCAGCTTAGGGACTAGCGGGGACAATGAGCAGTTCTTC

abundance: NA
d_gene: TRBD1
j_gene: TRBJ2-3
v_gene: TRBV4-2
CDR3aa: CASSRKLLGGSGTDTQYF
CDR3nt: TGTGCCAGCAGCCGCAAGCTCCTAGGGGGCTCTGGCACAGATACGCAGTATTTT

abundance: NA
d_gene: TRBD1
j_gene: TRBJ2-5
v_gene: TRBV5-5
CDR3aa: CASTGRDRHQETQYF
CDR3nt: TGCGCCAGCACGGGAAGGGACAGGCACCAAGAGACCCAGTACTTC

abundance: NA
d_gene: NA
j_gene: TRBJ2-5
v_gene: TRBV30
CDR3aa: CAWSFRAFGRYQYF
CDR3nt: TGTGCCTGGAGTTTCCGCGCTTTCGGACGCTACCAGTACTTC

abundance: once
d_gene: NA
j_gene: TRBJ2-5
v_gene: TRBV2
CDR3aa: CASRGARGPKQGEETQYF
CDR3nt: TGTGCCAGCAGGGGTGCTCGGGGTCCGAAACAAGGTGAAGAGACCCAGTACTTC

abundance: NA
d_gene: NA
j_gene: TRBJ1-5
v_gene: TRBV15
CDR3aa: CATSSGHPRGNQPQHF
CDR3nt: TGTGCCACCAGCAGTGGACACCCCCGGGGCAATCAGCCCCAGCATTTT

abundance: few
d_gene: TRBD1
j_gene: TRBJ2-7
v_gene: TRBV27
CDR3aa: CASSSLGAGGYEQYF
CDR3nt: TGTGCCAGCAGTTCCTTAGGGGCAGGGGGCTACGAGCAGTACTTC

abundance: NA
d_gene: TRBD1
j_gene: TRBJ2-5
v_gene: TRBV7-8
CDR3aa: CASSLGQGETQYF
CDR3nt: TGTGCCAGCAGCCTTGGACAGGGCGAGACCCAGTACTTC

abundance: NA
d_gene: NA
j_gene: TRBJ2-7
v_gene: TRBV6-6
CDR3aa: CASSASGEYEQYF
CDR3nt: TGTGCCAGCAGTGCCTCCGGGGAATACGAGCAGTACTTC